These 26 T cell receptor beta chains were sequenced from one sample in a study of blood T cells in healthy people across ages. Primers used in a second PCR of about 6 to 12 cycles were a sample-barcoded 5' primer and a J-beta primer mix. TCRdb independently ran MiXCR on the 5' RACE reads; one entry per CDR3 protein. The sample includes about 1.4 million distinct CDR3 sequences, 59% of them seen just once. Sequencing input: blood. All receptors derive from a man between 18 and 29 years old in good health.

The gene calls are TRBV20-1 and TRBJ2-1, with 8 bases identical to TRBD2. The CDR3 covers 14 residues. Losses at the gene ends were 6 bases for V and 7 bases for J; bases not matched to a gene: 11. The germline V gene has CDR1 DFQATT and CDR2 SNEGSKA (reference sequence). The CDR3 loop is CSAEPGLDFNEQFF. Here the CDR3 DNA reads TGCAGTGCGGAACCGGGACTAGATTTTAATGAGCAGTTCTTC.

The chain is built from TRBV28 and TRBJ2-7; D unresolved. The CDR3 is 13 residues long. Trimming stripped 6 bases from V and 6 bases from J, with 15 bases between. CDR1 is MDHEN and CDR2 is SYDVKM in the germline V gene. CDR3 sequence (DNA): TGTGCCAGCAGGAACCTCGGTGGCCTCGAGCAGTACTTC. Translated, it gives CASRNLGGLEQYF.

Written as DNA, the CDR3 is TGCAGTGCTAGACTCTCCGGGACTAGCGGTTACGAGCAGTACTTC. This translates into CSARLSGTSGYEQYF. V and J are TRBV20-1 and TRBJ2-7, with 11 nucleotides matching TRBD2. The CDR3 loop spans 15 amino acids. The V and J ends lost 2 bases and 4 bases, in that order; junction bases with no gene match: 7. The germline gives CDR1 DFQATT, CDR2 SNEGSKA (reference sequence).

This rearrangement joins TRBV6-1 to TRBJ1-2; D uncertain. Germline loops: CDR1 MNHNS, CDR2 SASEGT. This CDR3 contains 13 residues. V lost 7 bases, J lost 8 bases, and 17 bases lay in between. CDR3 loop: CASTRTDSYGYTF. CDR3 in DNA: TGTGCCAGCACAAGGACGGACTCCTACGGCTACACCTTC.

CDR3: CSARDRTGDSPLHF. CDR3 DNA sequence: TGCAGTGCTAGAGACCGGACAGGGGATTCACCCCTCCACTTT. The chain carries TRBV20-1 and TRBJ1-6; TRBD1 agrees at 9 bases. Per the germline V gene, CDR1 is DFQATT and CDR2 is SNEGSKA (reference sequence). This CDR3 is 14 amino acids long. J gave up 8 bases and V 0 bases, and 2 bases lay outside the gene matches.

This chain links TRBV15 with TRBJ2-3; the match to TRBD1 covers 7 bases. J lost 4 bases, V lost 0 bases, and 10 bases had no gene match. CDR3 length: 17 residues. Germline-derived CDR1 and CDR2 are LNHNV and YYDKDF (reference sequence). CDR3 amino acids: CATSRDLGGQVADTQYF. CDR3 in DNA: TGTGCCACCAGCAGAGATCTAGGGGGCCAGGTCGCAGATACGCAGTATTTT.

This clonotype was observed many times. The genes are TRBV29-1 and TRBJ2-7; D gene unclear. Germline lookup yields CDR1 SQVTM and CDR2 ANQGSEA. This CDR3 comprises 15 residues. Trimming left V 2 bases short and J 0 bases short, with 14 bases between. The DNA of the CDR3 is TGCAGCGTTGAAACCGAGGTGGGCAGCTCCTACGAGCAGTACTTC. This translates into CSVETEVGSSYEQYF.

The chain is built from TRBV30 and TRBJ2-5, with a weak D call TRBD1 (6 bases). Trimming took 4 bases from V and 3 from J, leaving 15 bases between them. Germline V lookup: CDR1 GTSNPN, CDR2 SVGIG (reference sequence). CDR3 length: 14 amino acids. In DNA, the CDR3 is TGTGCCTGGAATACGCCAGGACAGAAAGAGACCCAGTACTTC. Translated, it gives CAWNTPGQKETQYF.

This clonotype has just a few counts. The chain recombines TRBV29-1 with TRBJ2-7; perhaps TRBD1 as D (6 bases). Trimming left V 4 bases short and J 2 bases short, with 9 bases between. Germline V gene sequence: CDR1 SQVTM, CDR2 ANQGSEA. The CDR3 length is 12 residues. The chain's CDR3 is CSVGAGAYEQYF. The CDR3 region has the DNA TGCAGCGTTGGGGCAGGGGCCTACGAGCAGTACTTC.

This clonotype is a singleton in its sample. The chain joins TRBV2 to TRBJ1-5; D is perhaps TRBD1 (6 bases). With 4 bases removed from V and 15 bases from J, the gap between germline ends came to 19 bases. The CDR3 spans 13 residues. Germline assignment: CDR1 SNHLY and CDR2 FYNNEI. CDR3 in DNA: TGTGCCAGCAGTGGCGCCGGGACACCAACTTCGCATTTT. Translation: CASSGAGTPTSHF.

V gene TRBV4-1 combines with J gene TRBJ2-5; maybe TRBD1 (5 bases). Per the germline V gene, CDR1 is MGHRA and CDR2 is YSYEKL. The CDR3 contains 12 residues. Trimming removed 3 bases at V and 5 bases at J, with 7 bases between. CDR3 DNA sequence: TGCGCCAGCAGCCAGAAGGGGGAGACCCAGTACTTC. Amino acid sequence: CASSQKGETQYF.

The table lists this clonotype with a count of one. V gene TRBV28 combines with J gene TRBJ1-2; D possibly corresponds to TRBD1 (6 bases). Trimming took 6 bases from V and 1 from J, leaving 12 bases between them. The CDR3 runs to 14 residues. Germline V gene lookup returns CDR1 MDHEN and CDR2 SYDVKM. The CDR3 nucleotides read TGTGCCAGCAGACCCACGGACAGTAACTATGGCTACACCTTC. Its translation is CASRPTDSNYGYTF.

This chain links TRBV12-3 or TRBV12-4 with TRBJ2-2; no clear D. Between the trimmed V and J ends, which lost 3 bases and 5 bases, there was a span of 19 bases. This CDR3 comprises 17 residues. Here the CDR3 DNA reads TGTGCCAGCAGTTTCCCCTACTTAGGGAAAGGTACCGGGGAGCTGTTTTTT. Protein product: CASSFPYLGKGTGELFF.

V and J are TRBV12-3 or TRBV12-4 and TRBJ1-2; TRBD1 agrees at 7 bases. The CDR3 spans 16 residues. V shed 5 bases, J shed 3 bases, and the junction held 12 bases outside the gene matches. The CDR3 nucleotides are TGTGCCAGCAGTGTTGAGATGACAGGGCTGGACTATGGCTACACCTTC. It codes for CASSVEMTGLDYGYTF.

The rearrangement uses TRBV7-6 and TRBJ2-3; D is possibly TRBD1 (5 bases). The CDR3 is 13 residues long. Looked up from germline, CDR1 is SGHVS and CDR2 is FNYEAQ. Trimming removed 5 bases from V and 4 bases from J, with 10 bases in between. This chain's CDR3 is CASSPGRADTQYF. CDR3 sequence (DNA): TGTGCCAGCAGCCCTGGCAGGGCAGATACGCAGTATTTT.

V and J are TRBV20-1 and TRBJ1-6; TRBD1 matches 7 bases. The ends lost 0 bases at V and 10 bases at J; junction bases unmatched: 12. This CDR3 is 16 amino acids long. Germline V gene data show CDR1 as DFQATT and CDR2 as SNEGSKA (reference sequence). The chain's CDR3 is CSARENRGGDGSPLHF. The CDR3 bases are TGCAGTGCTAGAGAAAACAGGGGAGGGGATGGGTCACCCCTCCACTTT.

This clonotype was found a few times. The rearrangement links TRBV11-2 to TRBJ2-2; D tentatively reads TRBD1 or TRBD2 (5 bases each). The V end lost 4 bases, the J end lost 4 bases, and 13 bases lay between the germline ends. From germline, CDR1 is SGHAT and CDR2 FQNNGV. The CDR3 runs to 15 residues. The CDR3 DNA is TGTGCCAGCAGCTACGGGACCCAGTCCACCGGGGAGCTGTTTTTT. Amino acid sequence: CASSYGTQSTGELFF.

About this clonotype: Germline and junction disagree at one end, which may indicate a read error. In DNA form, the CDR3 reads TGCGGCGTGGGGGCTGTACAGGATAACTACGAGCAGTACTTC. It translates to CGVGAVQDNYEQYF. The chain uses TRBV29-1 and TRBJ2-1, with a tentative D call TRBD1 (6 bases). The J call may not be correct, given that the DNA end is closer to TRBJ2-7. This CDR3 is built from 14 residues. CDR1 is SQVTM, CDR2 ANQGSEA, per germline.

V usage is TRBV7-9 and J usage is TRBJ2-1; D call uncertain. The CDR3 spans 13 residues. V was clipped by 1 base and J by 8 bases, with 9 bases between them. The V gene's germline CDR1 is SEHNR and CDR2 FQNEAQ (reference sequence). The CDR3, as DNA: TGTGCCAGCAGCTTAGTTGTATCCTATGAGCAGTTCTTC. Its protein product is CASSLVVSYEQFF.

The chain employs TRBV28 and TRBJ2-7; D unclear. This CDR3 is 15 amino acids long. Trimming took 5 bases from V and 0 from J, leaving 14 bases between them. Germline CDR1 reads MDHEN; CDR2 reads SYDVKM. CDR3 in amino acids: CASSHPRVSSYEQYF. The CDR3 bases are TGTGCCAGCAGTCACCCCCGGGTAAGCTCCTACGAGCAGTACTTC.

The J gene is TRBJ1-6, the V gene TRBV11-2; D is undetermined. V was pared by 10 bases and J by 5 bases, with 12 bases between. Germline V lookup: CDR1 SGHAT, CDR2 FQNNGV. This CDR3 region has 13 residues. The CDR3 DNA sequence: TGTGCCACCACCGAAAGGGATAATTCACCCCTCCACTTT. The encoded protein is CATTERDNSPLHF. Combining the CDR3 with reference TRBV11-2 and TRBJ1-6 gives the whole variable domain EAGVAQSPRYKIIEKRQSVAFWCNPISGHATLYWYQQILGQGPKLLIQFQNNGVVDDSQLPKDRFSAERLKGVDSTLKIQPAKLEDSAVYLCATTERDNSPLHFGNGTRLTVT.

The CDR3 DNA sequence: TGTGCCAGCAGCCGGGGACTAGCCATCCCCTTAAATGAGCAGTTCTTC. Translation gives CASSRGLAIPLNEQFF. The genes are TRBV3-1 and TRBJ2-1; 9 bases fit TRBD2. V lost 4 bases to trimming and J lost 7 bases; unmatched junction nucleotides: 11. Germline V gene data show CDR1 as LGHDT and CDR2 as YNNKEL (reference sequence). This CDR3 contains 16 residues.

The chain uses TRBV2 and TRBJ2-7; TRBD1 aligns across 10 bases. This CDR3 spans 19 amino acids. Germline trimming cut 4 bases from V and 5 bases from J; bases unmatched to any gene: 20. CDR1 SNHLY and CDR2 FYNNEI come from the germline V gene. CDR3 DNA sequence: TGTGCCAGCAGTGTGATGGGACAGGGGTCCATATTGAGCGGGAACGAGCAGTACTTC. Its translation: CASSVMGQGSILSGNEQYF.

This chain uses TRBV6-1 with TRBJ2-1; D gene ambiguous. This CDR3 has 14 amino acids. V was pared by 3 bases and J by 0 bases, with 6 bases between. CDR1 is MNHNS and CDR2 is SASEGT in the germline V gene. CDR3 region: CASSDLSSYNEQFF. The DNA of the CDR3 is TGTGCCAGCAGTGATTTAAGCTCCTACAATGAGCAGTTCTTC.

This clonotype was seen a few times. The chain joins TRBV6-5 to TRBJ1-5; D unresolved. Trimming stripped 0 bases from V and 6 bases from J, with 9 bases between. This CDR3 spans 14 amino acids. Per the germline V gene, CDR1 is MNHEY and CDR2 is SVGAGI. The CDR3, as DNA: TGTGCCAGCAGTTACTCGGAGTGGGGTCAGCCCCAGCATTTT. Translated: CASSYSEWGQPQHF.

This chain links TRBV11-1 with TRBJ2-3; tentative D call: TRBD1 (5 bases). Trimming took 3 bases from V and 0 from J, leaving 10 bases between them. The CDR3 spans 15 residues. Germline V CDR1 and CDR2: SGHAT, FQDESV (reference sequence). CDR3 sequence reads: CASSFEPGSTDTQYF. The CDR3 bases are TGTGCCAGCAGCTTCGAGCCAGGGAGCACAGATACGCAGTATTTT.